The 23 T cell receptor beta chains presented below share a single source sample, sequenced in a study of T cells in localized non-small cell lung cancer. The data were produced by immunoSEQ multiplex PCR, yet TCRdb's version contains in-frame clones alone and is incomplete. The data show approximately 60,000 clones, with 90% seen just once and almost 2% held by the top ten. This material consisted of peripheral blood, taken before any cancer treatment. These TCRs come from a woman aged 35-70 years with stage I lung adenocarcinoma.

V is TRBV9 and J is TRBJ2-3; no clear D gene. Germline V gives CDR1 SGDLS, CDR2 YYNGEE. V was trimmed by 1 base and J by 2 bases, leaving 8 bases between them. The CDR3 sequence is 14 residues long. The chain's CDR3 is CASSVMGFTDTQYF. CDR3 coding DNA: TGTGCCAGCAGCGTAATGGGCTTCACAGATACGCAGTATTTT.

J is TRBJ2-3 and V is TRBV7-2; possible D gene TRBD2, 6 bases. Germline V lookup: CDR1 SGHTA, CDR2 FQGNSA. V lost 5 bases to trimming and J lost 2 bases, with 14 bases between them. This CDR3 has 15 residues. This chain's CDR3 is CASSGSGDSTDTQYF. The CDR3 coding sequence is TGTGCCAGCAGCGGTAGCGGAGACTCCACAGATACGCAGTATTTT.

This clone was found once. The junction does not match germline at one end; this may be a read error. The genes are TRBV7-7 and TRBJ2-1, with D maybe TRBD2 (6 bases). The CDR3 is made up of 15 amino acids. Germline V gives CDR1 SSHAT, CDR2 FNYEAQ (reference sequence). The CDR3 DNA reads TGTGCTAGCAGCTTAGGGGACTCGCACTACAATGAGCAGTTCTTC. This sequence encodes CASSLGDSHYNEQFF.

The rearrangement joins TRBV10-2 to TRBJ1-2; D call uncertain. The germline V gene has CDR1 WSHSY and CDR2 SAAADI. V was shortened by 5 bases and J by 4 bases, with 11 bases between the two germline ends. The CDR3 is made up of 13 amino acids. CDR3 region: CASSPDGFYGYTF. The CDR3 nucleotides are TGCGCCAGCAGTCCGGACGGGTTCTATGGCTACACCTTC.

The chain joins TRBV6-5 to TRBJ1-1, with D possibly TRBD1 on 5 matching bases. The CDR3 length is 16 residues. With 4 bases removed from V and 3 bases from J, the gap between germline ends came to 18 bases. Germline CDR1 MNHEY, CDR2 SVGAGI. Here the CDR3 reads CASSLFGGLGDTEAFF. CDR3 in DNA: TGTGCCAGCAGTTTATTTGGGGGGTTGGGGGACACTGAAGCTTTCTTT.

The rearrangement joins TRBV4-1 to TRBJ2-3; D tentatively fits TRBD1 or TRBD2 (6 bases each). V was pared by 0 bases and J by 3 bases, with 16 bases between. The CDR3 has 17 amino acids. Germline CDR1 and CDR2: MGHRA and YSYEKL. The CDR3 region is CASSQDKWGAGTDTQYF. CDR3 in DNA: TGCGCCAGCAGCCAAGATAAGTGGGGGGCAGGTACAGATACGCAGTATTTT.

J is TRBJ2-7 and V is TRBV9; 9 bases map to TRBD1. V shed 0 bases, J shed 3 bases, and the junction held 1 base outside the gene matches. The CDR3 is 14 residues long. CDR1 and CDR2 (germline): SGDLS, YYNGEE. The CDR3 loop is CASSVGQGGYEQYF. CDR3 DNA: TGTGCCAGCAGCGTAGGACAGGGGGGCTACGAGCAGTACTTC.

V is TRBV4-2 and J is TRBJ2-2; tentative D call: TRBD2 (5 bases). The CDR3 totals 15 residues. V shed 4 bases and J shed 1 base, with 10 bases lying between them. From germline, CDR1 is LGHNA and CDR2 YNFKEQ. The CDR3 region has the DNA TGTGCCAGCAGCCTCCGGGAAGGGAACACCGGGGAGCTGTTTTTT. Its translation: CASSLREGNTGELFF.

V usage is TRBV28 and J usage is TRBJ1-1; 7 positions agree with TRBD1. Trimming cost V 8 bases and J 0 bases; bases outside gene matches: 6. The CDR3 extends over 14 amino acids. Per the germline V gene, CDR1 is MDHEN and CDR2 is SYDVKM. CDR3 residues: CASGDRVVNTEAFF. The CDR3, as DNA: TGTGCCAGCGGAGACAGGGTCGTGAACACTGAAGCTTTCTTT.

The V call is TRBV9, the J call TRBJ2-3, with D perhaps being TRBD1 or TRBD2 (5 bases each). Trimming cost V 7 bases and J 4 bases, with 16 bases left between them. Germline CDR1 and CDR2: SGDLS and YYNGEE. The CDR3 runs 14 residues. In DNA, the CDR3 is TGTGCCAGCGGCGGGCCAGGGTCCGCAGATACGCAGTATTTT. Protein product: CASGGPGSADTQYF.

This clone has a single count. The chain carries TRBV10-3 and TRBJ1-1; D is unclear. Germline CDR1 and CDR2: ENHRY and SYGVKD. The CDR3 has 12 residues. The V and J ends lost 3 bases and 1 base respectively, with 3 bases between them. The CDR3 region is CAISDGNTEAFF. As DNA, the CDR3 is TGTGCCATCAGTGATGGGAACACTGAAGCTTTCTTT.

This chain links TRBV29-1 with TRBJ1-2, with 10 bases aligning to TRBD1. This CDR3 is built from 15 residues. The germline V gene has CDR1 SQVTM and CDR2 ANQGSEA. V shed 5 bases and J 0 bases; nucleotides not matched to a gene: 6. CDR3 loop: CSVRQGAKSNYGYTF. DNA of the CDR3: TGCAGCGTTAGACAGGGGGCGAAATCTAACTATGGCTACACCTTC.

The chain links TRBV11-2 to TRBJ2-1; 11 bases line up with TRBD2. CDR3 length equals 16 residues. CDR1 is SGHAT, CDR2 FQNNGV, per germline. The junction had 6 bases not matched to a gene; V was cut back by 2 bases and J by 6 bases. Here the CDR3 reads CASSLRRLAGSNEQFF. CDR3 nucleotide sequence: TGTGCCAGCAGCTTAAGGCGACTAGCGGGAAGCAATGAGCAGTTCTTC.

The chain uses TRBV19 and TRBJ2-7; either TRBD1 or TRBD2 may fit D (5 bases each). V was clipped by 7 bases and J by 5 bases, with 18 bases between them. Per the germline V gene, CDR1 is LNHDA and CDR2 is SQIVND (reference sequence). There are 14 residues in the CDR3. The CDR3, as DNA: TGTGCCAGTAATAGGGACCTGGGGATCGACGAGCAGTACTTC. This encodes CASNRDLGIDEQYF.

The V call is TRBV5-5, the J call TRBJ1-5; D gene uncertain. Trimming shortened V by 4 bases and J by 1 base, and 9 bases separated the two germline ends. There are 14 residues in the CDR3. Germline lookup yields CDR1 SGHKS and CDR2 YYEKEE (reference sequence). The CDR3 DNA reads as TGTGCCAGCAGCCCCGTGGGGAGCAATCAGCCCCAGCATTTT. This encodes CASSPVGSNQPQHF.

The chain links TRBV7-8 to TRBJ1-2; a possible D gene is TRBD1 (5 bases). Germline CDR1 reads SGHVS; CDR2 reads FQNEAQ. The CDR3 loop spans 13 amino acids. Trimming stripped 4 bases from V and 4 bases from J, with 10 bases between. The CDR3 bases are TGTGCCAGCAGCTCCGACAGCCTCTATGGCTACACCTTC. As protein: CASSSDSLYGYTF.

This clone showed up just a few times. The chain uses TRBV27 and TRBJ1-5; tentative D call: TRBD1 (5 bases). The V end lost 5 bases, the J end lost 5 bases, and 16 bases lay between the germline ends. The CDR3 is 15 amino acids. Germline lookup yields CDR1 MNHEY and CDR2 SMNVEV (reference sequence). CDR3 sequence reads: CASSPSGRPYQPQHF. CDR3 in DNA: TGTGCCAGCAGTCCCTCGGGACGGCCCTATCAGCCCCAGCATTTT.

J is TRBJ1-1 and V is TRBV7-3; 10 bases map to TRBD1. This CDR3 is built from 15 residues. Germline CDR1 SGHTA, CDR2 FQGTGA. The J segment lost 3 bases and the V segment lost 4 bases, leaving 5 bases of the junction unmatched. CDR3 residues: CASSSGQGVDTEAFF. CDR3 DNA sequence: TGTGCCAGCAGCTCCGGACAGGGGGTTGACACTGAAGCTTTCTTT.

The rearrangement links TRBV6-5 to TRBJ1-4; tentative D call: TRBD1 (5 bases). CDR3 length: 12 amino acids. Germline V lookup: CDR1 MNHEY, CDR2 SVGAGI. V was trimmed by 6 bases and J by 8 bases, leaving 10 bases between them. CDR3 protein: CASRGPNEKLFF. The CDR3, as DNA: TGTGCCAGCAGGGGGCCCAACGAAAAACTGTTTTTT.

The rearrangement links TRBV5-1 to TRBJ2-2; D gene ambiguous. Germline CDR1 reads SGHRS; CDR2 reads YFSETQ. This CDR3 region has 16 residues. The V gene lost 4 bases and the J gene lost 1 base, with 14 bases spanning the gap. CDR3 nucleotides: TGCGCCAGCAGCCCTGGACCCCCCCAGAACACCGGGGAGCTGTTTTTT. It translates to CASSPGPPQNTGELFF.

The V and J genes are TRBV13 and TRBJ1-1, with D possibly TRBD1 on 6 matching bases. V lost 5 bases and J 4 bases, leaving 11 bases between the germline ends. The CDR3 runs to 13 residues. The germline V gene has CDR1 PRHDT and CDR2 FYEKMQ (reference sequence). This CDR3 reads CASSRGGFTEAFF. In nucleotides, the CDR3 is TGTGCCAGCAGCCGAGGGGGGTTCACTGAAGCTTTCTTT.

J is TRBJ1-4 and V is TRBV4-3, with 9 bases matching TRBD1. The CDR3 spans 14 residues. The germline CDR1 and CDR2 sequences are LGHNA and YSLEER. The junction had 4 bases not matched to a gene; V was cut back by 4 bases and J by 7 bases. The CDR3 sequence: CASSRGQGREKLFF. The CDR3 coding sequence is TGCGCCAGCAGCCGGGGACAGGGCCGTGAAAAACTGTTTTTT.

V and J are TRBV19 and TRBJ1-5, with 7 positions matching TRBD1. CDR1 and CDR2 from the germline V gene are LNHDA and SQIVND (reference sequence). The CDR3 runs 17 residues. Trimming at V came to 3 bases and at J to 4 bases, leaving 12 bases not matched to a gene. In DNA, the CDR3 is TGTGCCAGTAGTATTATAGTGACAGGGTATCTAAATCAGCCCCAGCATTTT. It specifies CASSIIVTGYLNQPQHF.